This T cell receptor (beta chain) appears in the sequencing data of a study of T cell changes during pregnancy in multiple sclerosis. Germline V gene data show CDR1 as SEHNR and CDR2 as FQNEAQ (reference sequence). Trimming pared 5 bases from V and 2 bases from J, leaving 12 bases between. The CDR3 length is 15 residues. Data came from immunoSEQ multiplex PCR; TCRdb stores just in-frame clones and leaves some out. Here the sample spans tens of thousands of clones, roughly 92% being singletons. This TCR was sampled from a female donor with multiple sclerosis, enrolled in a pregnancy study. The sample in question was peripheral blood, obtained in the third trimester of pregnancy. This sequence joins TRBV7-9 and TRBJ2-2, with D unresolved. The DNA of the CDR3 is TGTGCCAGCAGCCAGCGACCGGATAACACCGGGGAGCTGTTTTTT. Translated, it gives CASSQRPDNTGELFF.